These 2 T cell receptor beta chains share one sample of origin, sequenced in a study of T-cell reconstitution after alpha-beta-depleted transplantation in children. The library targeted TCRbeta and was prepared with unique molecular identifiers. Via MiXCR, TCRdb re-called the PCR reads, giving one row per CDR3 protein. The data show around 670,000 distinct CDR3 sequences, less than 15% seen once. Material: PBMCs, obtained before TCRalphabeta/CD19-depleted stem cell transplant. These receptors were obtained from a girl aged 2 to 9 with congenital amegakaryocytic thrombocytopenia, due to receive a stem cell transplant.

This clonotype showed up many times. The chain carries TRBV20-1 and TRBJ2-5; TRBD2 matches 9 bases. CDR3 length: 15 residues. Germline V gene sequence: CDR1 DFQATT, CDR2 SNEGSKA (reference sequence). CDR3 sequence reads: CSTTGASGTKETQYF. The CDR3 coding sequence is TGCAGCACTACCGGGGCTAGCGGGACTAAAGAGACCCAGTACTTC.

This clonotype has only a few counts. The rearrangement links TRBV7-7 to TRBJ2-7, with TRBD2 identical over 10 bases. J lost 3 bases, V lost 5 bases, and 7 bases had no gene match. The CDR3 loop spans 15 amino acids. In germline, CDR1 is SSHAT, CDR2 FNYEAQ (reference sequence). The chain's CDR3 is CASSPSSGSNYEQYF. DNA of the CDR3: TGTGCCAGCAGCCCCTCTAGCGGGAGTAACTACGAGCAGTACTTC.